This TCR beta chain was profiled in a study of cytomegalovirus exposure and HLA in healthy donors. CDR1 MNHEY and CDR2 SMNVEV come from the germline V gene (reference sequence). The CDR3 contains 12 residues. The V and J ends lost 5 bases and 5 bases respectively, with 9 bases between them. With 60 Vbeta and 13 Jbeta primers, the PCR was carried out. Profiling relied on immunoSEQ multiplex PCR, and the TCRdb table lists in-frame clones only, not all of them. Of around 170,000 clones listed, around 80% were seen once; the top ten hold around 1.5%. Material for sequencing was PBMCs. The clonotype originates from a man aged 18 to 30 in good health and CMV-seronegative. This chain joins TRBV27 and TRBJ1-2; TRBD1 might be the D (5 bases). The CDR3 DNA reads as TGTGCCAGCAGTGCCGGGGGGTATGGCTACACCTTC. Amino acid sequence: CASSAGGYGYTF.